These T cell receptor beta chains were read from a single sample in a study of control samples from healthy donors and cancer patients. Libraries were prepared by immunoSEQ multiplex PCR; TCRdb keeps only in-frame clonotypes and omits some of them. The data show roughly 76,000 clones, around 95% seen once. Sequencing used blood. Receptor source: a woman between 35 and 50 years old in good health. CDR3s include the opening cysteine and the closing phenylalanine or tryptophan. Each record gives: CDR3 DNA, CDR3 protein, clone size, D gene, V gene, J gene. D genes are given only for firm matches. For some rows the clone size is stated as once, few or many, or as a class when expanded; others skip it.

TGTGCCAGCAGTGAAGTAGGGGGACAAGAGCAGTTCTTC	CASSEVGGQEQFF	few	-	TRBV6-1	TRBJ2-1
TGTGCCAGTAGTGTCCTAACGGGACAGGGGTCGAATGAGCAGTTCTTC	CASSVLTGQGSNEQFF	-	TRBD1	TRBV19	TRBJ2-1
TGCAGCACCGAGGTACAGGGCAACTCTGGGGCCAACGTCCTGACTTTC	CSTEVQGNSGANVLTF	-	-	TRBV29-1	TRBJ2-6
TGTGCCTCCTCTTGGGGGAGTGGCCAAGAGACCCAGTACTTC	CASSWGSGQETQYF	-	-	TRBV2	TRBJ2-5
TGTGCCAGCAGCTTAATGGTAGCGGGAGCTGGGGAGACCCAGTACTTC	CASSLMVAGAGETQYF	-	TRBD2	TRBV7-9	TRBJ2-5
TGTGCCAGCAGTCCAAGGGGGGCCTACGAGCAGTACTTC	CASSPRGAYEQYF	-	-	TRBV27	TRBJ2-7
TGTGCCAGCAGCGCGGGACAGAACTATGGCTACACCTTC	CASSAGQNYGYTF	-	TRBD1	TRBV12-3/TRBV12-4	TRBJ1-2
TGTGCCAGCAGTTCGGGGCTGCGGCAGCCCCAGCATTTT	CASSSGLRQPQHF	-	-	TRBV12-3/TRBV12-4	TRBJ1-5
TGTGCCAGCAGTGAAAGGACAGGGGGAGAGTACCAGCCCCAGCATTTT	CASSERTGGEYQPQHF	-	TRBD1	TRBV6-1	TRBJ1-5
TGTGCCAGCAGCTTGGTCGTCACTAGCACAGATACGCAGTATTTT	CASSLVVTSTDTQYF	-	-	TRBV7-6	TRBJ2-3
TGTGCCAGTAGGACAGGGCGGGGGGCCAAAAACATTCAGTACTTC	CASRTGRGAKNIQYF	-	-	TRBV19	TRBJ2-4
TGCAGCGTTGAAGATGAAGGGGGCGGAAAACTGTTTTTT	CSVEDEGGGKLFF	-	TRBD1	TRBV29-1	TRBJ1-4
TGTGCCAGTGGGCAGGGTTGGACCTACGAGCAGTACTTC	CASGQGWTYEQYF	-	-	TRBV19	TRBJ2-7
TGTGCCAGTGAGCCCGGGACAGGGGATCAGCCCCAGCATTTT	CASEPGTGDQPQHF	-	TRBD1	TRBV6-5	TRBJ1-5
TGTGCCACCAGCGTAGCGGGGGGGAAGAACGAGCAGTACTTC	CATSVAGGKNEQYF	-	TRBD2	TRBV15	TRBJ2-7
TGTGCCAGTAGGGGACAGGGGCCGGGGGAGCTGTTTTTT	CASRGQGPGELFF	-	TRBD1	TRBV19	TRBJ2-2
TGTGCCAGCAGCCAAACAGGGTCGAACACTGAAGCTTTCTTT	CASSQTGSNTEAFF	-	-	TRBV3-1/TRBV3-2	TRBJ1-1
TGCGCCAGCAGCCATGCTTCCCTCTCTGGGGCCAACGTCCTGACTTTC	CASSHASLSGANVLTF	medium-sized	-	TRBV4-3	TRBJ2-6
TGTGCCAGCAGCGTGACAGAGCGGCGAACCTACGAGCAGTACTTC	CASSVTERRTYEQYF	-	-	TRBV9	TRBJ2-7
TGTGCCAGCAGCCAAGAAGGAGTGGGTAAGCAGTTCTTC	CASSQEGVGKQFF	-	-	TRBV3-1/TRBV3-2	TRBJ2-1
TGTGCCAGCAGTGTCCGGGGGTTCAACACTGAAGCTTTCTTT	CASSVRGFNTEAFF	-	-	TRBV2	TRBJ1-1
TGTGCCAGCAGCTCCCGAACAGGGCGCAATGAGCAGTTCTTC	CASSSRTGRNEQFF	-	-	TRBV9	TRBJ2-1
TGTGCCAGCGGAAGAAGCCCTCCGAGCGGCGAGCAGTACTTC	CASGRSPPSGEQYF	-	-	TRBV7-8	TRBJ2-7
TGCGCCTCCCGAACCCAGGCGGGGGGTAGCGCAGATACGCAGTATTTT	CASRTQAGGSADTQYF	-	TRBD2	TRBV5-1	TRBJ2-3